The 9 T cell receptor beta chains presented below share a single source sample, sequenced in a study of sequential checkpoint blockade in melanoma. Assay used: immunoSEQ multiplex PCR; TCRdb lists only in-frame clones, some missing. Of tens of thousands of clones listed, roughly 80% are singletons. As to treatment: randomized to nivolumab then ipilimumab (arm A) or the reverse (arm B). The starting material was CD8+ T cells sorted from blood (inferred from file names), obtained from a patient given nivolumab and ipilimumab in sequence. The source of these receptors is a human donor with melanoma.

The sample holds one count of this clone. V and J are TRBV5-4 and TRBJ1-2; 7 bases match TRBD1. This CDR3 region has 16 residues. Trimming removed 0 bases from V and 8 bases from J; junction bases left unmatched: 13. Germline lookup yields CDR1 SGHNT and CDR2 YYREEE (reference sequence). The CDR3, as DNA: TGTGCCAGCAGCTTGGGGACAGGAGTTGGGGGTGACGGCTACACCTTC. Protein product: CASSLGTGVGGDGYTF.

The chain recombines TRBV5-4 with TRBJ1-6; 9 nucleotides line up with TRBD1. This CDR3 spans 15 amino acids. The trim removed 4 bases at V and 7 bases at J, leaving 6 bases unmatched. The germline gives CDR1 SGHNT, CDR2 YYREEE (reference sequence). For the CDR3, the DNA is TGTGCCAGCAGCGAGGGACAGGGCGGAAATTCACCCCTCCACTTT. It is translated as CASSEGQGGNSPLHF.

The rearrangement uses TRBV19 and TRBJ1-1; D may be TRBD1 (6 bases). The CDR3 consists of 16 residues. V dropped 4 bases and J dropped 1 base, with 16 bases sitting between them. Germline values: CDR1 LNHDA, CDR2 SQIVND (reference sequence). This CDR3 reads CASSRGQGSRNTEAFF. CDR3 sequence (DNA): TGTGCCAGTAGTAGAGGTCAGGGGAGCAGGAACACTGAAGCTTTCTTT.

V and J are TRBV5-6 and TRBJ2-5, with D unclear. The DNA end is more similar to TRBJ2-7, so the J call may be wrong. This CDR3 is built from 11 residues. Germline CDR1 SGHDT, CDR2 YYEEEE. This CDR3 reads CASSVSYEQYF. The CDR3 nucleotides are TGTGCCAGCAGCGTATCCTACGAGCAGTACTTC.

CDR3 sequence: CASSLLATSYEQYF. The CDR3, as DNA: TGTGCCAGCAGTCTACTAGCGACATCCTACGAGCAGTACTTC. The J gene is TRBJ2-5, the V gene TRBV27; 7 bases line up with TRBD2. The J call may be incorrect, as the DNA end agrees better with TRBJ2-7. Per the germline V gene, CDR1 is MNHEY and CDR2 is SMNVEV (reference sequence). The CDR3 spans 14 residues.

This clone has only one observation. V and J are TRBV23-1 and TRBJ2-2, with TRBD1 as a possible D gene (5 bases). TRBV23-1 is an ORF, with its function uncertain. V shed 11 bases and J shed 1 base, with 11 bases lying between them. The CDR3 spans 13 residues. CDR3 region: CAGARQNTGELFF. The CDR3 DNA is TGCGCCGGGGCCCGGCAGAACACCGGGGAGCTGTTTTTT.

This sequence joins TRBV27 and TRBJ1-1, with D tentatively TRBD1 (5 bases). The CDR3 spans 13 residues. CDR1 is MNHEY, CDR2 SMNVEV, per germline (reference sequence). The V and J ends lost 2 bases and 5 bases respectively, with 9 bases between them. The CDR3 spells CASSLRGATEAFF. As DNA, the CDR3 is TGTGCCAGCAGTTTACGTGGGGCAACTGAAGCTTTCTTT.

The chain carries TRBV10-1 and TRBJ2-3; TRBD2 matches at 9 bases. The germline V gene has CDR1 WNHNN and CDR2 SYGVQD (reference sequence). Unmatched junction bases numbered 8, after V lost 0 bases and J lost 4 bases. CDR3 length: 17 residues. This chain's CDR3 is CASSESGREGLADTQYF. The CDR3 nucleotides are TGCGCCAGCAGTGAGTCGGGGCGGGAGGGCCTCGCAGATACGCAGTATTTT.

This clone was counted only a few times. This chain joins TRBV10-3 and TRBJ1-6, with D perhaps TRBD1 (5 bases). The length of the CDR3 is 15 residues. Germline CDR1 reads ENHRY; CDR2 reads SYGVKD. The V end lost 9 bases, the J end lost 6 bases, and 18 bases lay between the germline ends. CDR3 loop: CAMGRGGGVNSPLHF. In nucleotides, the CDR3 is TGTGCCATGGGGCGTGGGGGAGGGGTTAATTCACCCCTCCACTTT.